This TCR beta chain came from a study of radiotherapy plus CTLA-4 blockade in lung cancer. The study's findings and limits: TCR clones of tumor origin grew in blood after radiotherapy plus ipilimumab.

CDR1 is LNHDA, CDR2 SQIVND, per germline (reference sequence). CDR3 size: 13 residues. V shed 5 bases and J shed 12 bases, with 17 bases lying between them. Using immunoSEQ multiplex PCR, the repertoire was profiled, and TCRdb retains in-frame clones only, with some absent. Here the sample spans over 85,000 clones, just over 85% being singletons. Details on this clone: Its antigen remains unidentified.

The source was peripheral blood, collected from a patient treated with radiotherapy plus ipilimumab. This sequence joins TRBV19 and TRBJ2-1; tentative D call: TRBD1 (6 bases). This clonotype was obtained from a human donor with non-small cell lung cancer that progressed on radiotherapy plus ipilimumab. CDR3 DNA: TGTGCCAGTAGTCCGGACAGTTTTCCCCCGCAGTTCTTC. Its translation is CASSPDSFPPQFF.